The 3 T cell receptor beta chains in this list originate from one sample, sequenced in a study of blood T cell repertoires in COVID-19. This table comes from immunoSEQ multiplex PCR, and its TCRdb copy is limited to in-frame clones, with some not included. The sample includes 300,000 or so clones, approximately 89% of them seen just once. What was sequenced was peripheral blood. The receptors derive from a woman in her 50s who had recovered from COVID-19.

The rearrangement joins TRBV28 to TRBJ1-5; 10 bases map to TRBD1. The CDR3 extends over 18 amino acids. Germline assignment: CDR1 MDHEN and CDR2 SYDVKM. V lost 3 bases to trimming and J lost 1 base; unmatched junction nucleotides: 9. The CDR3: CASSFGTGVPISNQPQHF. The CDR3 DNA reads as TGTGCCAGCAGTTTTGGGACAGGGGTCCCCATAAGCAATCAGCCCCAGCATTTT.

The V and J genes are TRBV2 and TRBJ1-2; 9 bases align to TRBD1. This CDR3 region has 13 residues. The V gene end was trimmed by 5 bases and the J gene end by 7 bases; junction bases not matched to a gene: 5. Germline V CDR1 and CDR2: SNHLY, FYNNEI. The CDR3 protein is CASSLDRGGGYTF. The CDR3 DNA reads TGTGCCAGCAGTCTGGACAGGGGTGGTGGCTACACCTTC.

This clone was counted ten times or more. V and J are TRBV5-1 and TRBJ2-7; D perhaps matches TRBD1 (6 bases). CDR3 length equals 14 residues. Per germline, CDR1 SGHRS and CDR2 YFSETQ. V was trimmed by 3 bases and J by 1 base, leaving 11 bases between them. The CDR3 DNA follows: TGCGCCAGCAGCTGGCGGCAGGGGTCCTACGAGCAGTACTTC. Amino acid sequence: CASSWRQGSYEQYF.